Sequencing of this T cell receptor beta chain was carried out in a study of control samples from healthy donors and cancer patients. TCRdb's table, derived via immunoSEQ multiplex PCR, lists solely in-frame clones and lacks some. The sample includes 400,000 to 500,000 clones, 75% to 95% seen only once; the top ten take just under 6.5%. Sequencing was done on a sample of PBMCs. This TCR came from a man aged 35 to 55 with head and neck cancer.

The CDR3 DNA reads as TGTGCCAGCAGTTCGACTAGCGGGAGGCCGTTTAGCGGGGAGCTGTTTTTT. This sequence encodes CASSSTSGRPFSGELFF. This rearrangement joins TRBV28 to TRBJ2-2; 13 nucleotides match TRBD2. This CDR3 region has 17 residues. The V gene's germline CDR1 is MDHEN and CDR2 SYDVKM. Germline trimming cut 4 bases from V and 7 bases from J; bases unmatched to any gene: 9.